This T cell receptor beta chain was recorded in a study of cytomegalovirus exposure and HLA in healthy donors. The CDR3 totals 15 residues. V lost 0 bases to trimming and J lost 3 bases, with 13 bases between them. Germline V gene lookup returns CDR1 SGHRS and CDR2 YFSETQ. A multiplex PCR was run with 60 Vbeta primers and 13 Jbeta primers. The protocol was immunoSEQ multiplex PCR, while the TCRdb copy is restricted to in-frame clones and leaves out a portion. The sample consists of 90,000 to 120,000 clones, roughly 73% of them appearing once. The rearrangement links TRBV5-1 to TRBJ2-7; D might be TRBD1 (6 bases). The material sequenced was PBMCs. This TCR was sampled from a man aged 25-45 years in good health and CMV-seronegative. The CDR3 sequence: CASSLGQGGDYEQYF. Here the CDR3 DNA reads TGCGCCAGCAGCTTGGGACAAGGGGGAGACTACGAGCAGTACTTC.